Listed below are T cell receptor beta chains from one sample, sequenced in a study of cytomegalovirus exposure and HLA in healthy donors. TCRdb's table, derived via immunoSEQ multiplex PCR, lists solely in-frame clones and lacks some. The table records over 45,000 clones, under 95% of them present only once. The source material was PBMCs. The receptors stem from a young man in good health and CMV-seronegative. CDR3s include the opening cysteine and the closing phenylalanine or tryptophan. D genes are given only for firm matches. For some rows the clone size is stated as once, few or many, or as a class when expanded; others skip it.

V: TRBV7-8; J: TRBJ2-7; size: -; D: -; DNA: TGTGCCAGCAGCTTGACAGCCTACGAGCAGTACTTC; CDR3: CASSLTAYEQYF
V: TRBV6-6; J: TRBJ2-7; size: -; D: TRBD2; DNA: TGTGCCAGCAGAGCGGGAGAGCAGTACTTC; CDR3: CASRAGEQYF
V: TRBV10-3; J: TRBJ1-2; size: -; D: -; DNA: TGTGCCATCAGCCCCGAGTTCCCCGATGGCTACACCTTC; CDR3: CAISPEFPDGYTF
V: TRBV28; J: TRBJ2-7; size: -; D: TRBD1; DNA: TGTGCCAGCAGCTCCCGCGGGACAGGGGGCGGGGGTGAACAGTACTTC; CDR3: CASSSRGTGGGGEQYF
V: TRBV7-9; J: TRBJ1-1; size: few; D: -; DNA: TGTGCCAGCAGCACTACTTCTGAAGCTTTCTTT; CDR3: CASSTTSEAFF
V: TRBV9; J: TRBJ2-1; size: once; D: TRBD2; DNA: TGTGCCAGCAGCGTAGCGGTGACTAGCGGGACCAATGAGCAGTTCTTC; CDR3: CASSVAVTSGTNEQFF
V: TRBV5-8; J: TRBJ1-1; size: -; D: TRBD1; DNA: TGTGCCAGCAGCTCCGACAGGGGGAACACTGAAGCTTTCTTT; CDR3: CASSSDRGNTEAFF
V: TRBV6-1; J: TRBJ1-2; size: -; D: -; DNA: TGTGCCAGCAGTGAAGCGCTTCTTGGGTTCGGGACCTTC; CDR3: CASSEALLGFGTF
V: TRBV10-3; J: TRBJ2-7; size: -; D: TRBD1; DNA: TGTGCCACAATGGACAGGAACTCCTACGAGCAGTACTTC; CDR3: CATMDRNSYEQYF
V: TRBV10-1; J: TRBJ1-5; size: -; D: -; DNA: TGCGCCACCGTGTGGGGGCGCAATCAGCCCCAGCATTTT; CDR3: CATVWGRNQPQHF
V: TRBV25-1; J: TRBJ2-2; size: -; D: TRBD1; DNA: TGTGCCAGCACCGGGACAGACACCGGGGAGCTGTTTTTT; CDR3: CASTGTDTGELFF
V: TRBV27; J: TRBJ2-1; size: -; D: TRBD2; DNA: TGTGCCAGCAGTCCCGGGACTAGCGGTTACAATGAGCAGTTCTTC; CDR3: CASSPGTSGYNEQFF
V: TRBV6-5; J: TRBJ1-2; size: -; D: -; DNA: TGTGCCAGCAGCGCTGGACAGCTCTATGGCTACACCTTC; CDR3: CASSAGQLYGYTF
V: TRBV30; J: TRBJ1-5; size: -; D: -; DNA: TGTGCCTGGAGTGTTAACAGGGCCCCGACTACCTATAGCAATCAGCCCCAGCATTTT; CDR3: CAWSVNRAPTTYSNQPQHF
V: TRBV14; J: TRBJ2-5; size: -; D: -; DNA: TGTGCCAGCAGCCAGTCCCAGGGCCGGCAGACCCAGTACTTC; CDR3: CASSQSQGRQTQYF
V: TRBV7-9; J: TRBJ1-1; size: -; D: -; DNA: TGTGCCAGCAGCTTATTGGCGAACACTGAAGCTTTCTTT; CDR3: CASSLLANTEAFF
V: TRBV28; J: TRBJ1-2; size: -; D: -; DNA: TGTGCCAGCAGCCCTACGGGGGGCGCTTCTAACTATGGCTACACCTTC; CDR3: CASSPTGGASNYGYTF
V: TRBV7-2; J: TRBJ2-7; size: -; D: TRBD1; DNA: TGTGCCAGCAGCGCGGGCGGTGGGACAGGGAACGAGCAGTACTTC; CDR3: CASSAGGGTGNEQYF
V: TRBV16; J: TRBJ2-1; size: once; D: TRBD2; DNA: TGTGCCAGCAGCCAATTGGCGGGAGCCCACAATGAGCAGTTCTTC; CDR3: CASSQLAGAHNEQFF
V: TRBV4-1; J: TRBJ2-1; size: -; D: TRBD2; DNA: TGCGCCAGCAGCCAAGATATCGCGGGAGGGGGGCCCGATGAGCAGTTCTTC; CDR3: CASSQDIAGGGPDEQFF
V: TRBV9; J: TRBJ2-1; size: -; D: -; DNA: TGTGCCAGCAGCCCTAGGACAGCGTACAATGAGCAGTTCTTC; CDR3: CASSPRTAYNEQFF
V: TRBV6-6; J: TRBJ2-1; size: -; D: TRBD2; DNA: TGTGCCAGCAGTTACGCGGGGACTAGCTTGTCCAATGAGCAGTTCTTC; CDR3: CASSYAGTSLSNEQFF
V: TRBV5-6; J: TRBJ2-1; size: -; D: -; DNA: TGTGCCAGCAGCTTAGAGGTTGGCTCCTACAATGAGCAGTTCTTC; CDR3: CASSLEVGSYNEQFF
V: TRBV5-4; J: TRBJ2-5; size: -; D: -; DNA: TGTGCCTTAGCGAGGGATACCCAAGAGACCCAGTACTTC; CDR3: CALARDTQETQYF
V: TRBV4-1; J: TRBJ2-5; size: -; D: -; DNA: TGCGCCAGCAGCCAGGCGCGGGGCGGTGAGGAGACCCAGTACTTC; CDR3: CASSQARGGEETQYF
V: TRBV10-3; J: TRBJ2-7; size: -; D: -; DNA: TGTGCCATCAGCAGCGCGCCTGCCTACGAGCAGTACTTC; CDR3: CAISSAPAYEQYF
V: TRBV25-1; J: TRBJ2-2; size: medium-sized; D: TRBD2; DNA: TGTGCCAGCAGTAGCGGGGAGGCCGGGGAGCTGTTTTTT; CDR3: CASSSGEAGELFF
V: TRBV4-1; J: TRBJ2-7; size: once; D: TRBD2; DNA: TGCGCCAGCAGCCCCGCCGGGACTAGCGGCTACGAGCAGTACTTC; CDR3: CASSPAGTSGYEQYF
V: TRBV9; J: TRBJ1-3; size: -; D: -; DNA: TGTGCCAGCAGTTCGAGCTCTGGAAACACCATATATTTT; CDR3: CASSSSSGNTIYF
V: TRBV18; J: TRBJ1-1; size: -; D: -; DNA: TGTGCCAGCTCACCACAGGGGTACACTGAAGCTTTCTTT; CDR3: CASSPQGYTEAFF
V: TRBV27; J: TRBJ1-4; size: -; D: TRBD1; DNA: TGTGCCAGCAGCCGACAGGGGCAGGGTAATGAAAAACTGTTTTTT; CDR3: CASSRQGQGNEKLFF
V: TRBV27; J: TRBJ2-7; size: -; D: TRBD1; DNA: TGTGCCAGCAGTTTAATGTTCGACAGGGAATACGAGCAGTACTTC; CDR3: CASSLMFDREYEQYF
V: TRBV18; J: TRBJ2-5; size: -; D: TRBD2; DNA: TGTGCCAGCTCACCACCGGCTAGCGGGGAGACCCAGTACTTC; CDR3: CASSPPASGETQYF
V: TRBV5-6; J: TRBJ1-2; size: -; D: -; DNA: TGTGCCAGCACTATCCGAGGCAGGGCCGACTATGGCTACACCTTC; CDR3: CASTIRGRADYGYTF
V: TRBV27; J: TRBJ2-7; size: -; D: TRBD1; DNA: TGTGCCAGCAGTTCGGGACAGGGAGTCTACGAGCAGTACTTC; CDR3: CASSSGQGVYEQYF
V: TRBV7-8; J: TRBJ1-4; size: -; D: -; DNA: TGTGCCAGCAGCTTAAACTACCTGGGCAGGGTCACTAATGAAAAACTGTTTTTT; CDR3: CASSLNYLGRVTNEKLFF
V: TRBV5-1; J: TRBJ2-1; size: -; D: -; DNA: TGCGCCAGCAGTTCAGTTCAGAATGAGCAGTTCTTC; CDR3: CASSSVQNEQFF
V: TRBV30; J: TRBJ2-7; size: -; D: -; DNA: TGTGCCTCAGAGGGGCAGGGGGGCTACGAGCAGTACTTC; CDR3: CASEGQGGYEQYF
V: TRBV27; J: TRBJ2-2; size: -; D: TRBD2; DNA: TGTGCCAGCACCCAACGAGGTAGCGGGAGGACGAACACCGGGGAGCTGTTTTTT; CDR3: CASTQRGSGRTNTGELFF
V: TRBV9; J: TRBJ2-1; size: -; D: -; DNA: TGTGCCAGCAGCCCTATAGCGGAGGTGAACAATGAGCAGTTCTTC; CDR3: CASSPIAEVNNEQFF
V: TRBV6-5; J: TRBJ2-7; size: -; D: -; DNA: TGTGCCAGCAGTCCTCGACACGACTCCTACGAGCAGTACTTC; CDR3: CASSPRHDSYEQYF
V: TRBV27; J: TRBJ2-3; size: -; D: -; DNA: TGTGCCAGCAGACCCTACAGCGGCCCAGATACGCAGTATTTT; CDR3: CASRPYSGPDTQYF
V: TRBV28; J: TRBJ2-5; size: -; D: TRBD1; DNA: TGTGCCAGCAGTGGAGACAGGGGAGAAGGGACCCAGTACTTC; CDR3: CASSGDRGEGTQYF
V: TRBV5-6; J: TRBJ2-1; size: -; D: -; DNA: TGTGCCAGCAGCTTGGATTGGCCCTCCTACAATGAGCAGTTCTTC; CDR3: CASSLDWPSYNEQFF
V: TRBV9; J: TRBJ2-5; size: -; D: -; DNA: TGTGCCAGCAGCGTAGGCGGCACACAAGAGACCCAGTACTTC; CDR3: CASSVGGTQETQYF
V: TRBV6-1; J: TRBJ2-2; size: -; D: TRBD2; DNA: TGTGCCAGCAGTGTCACCAGCGGGAGGGGTGCCGGGGAGCTGTTTTTT; CDR3: CASSVTSGRGAGELFF
V: TRBV9; J: TRBJ2-3; size: -; D: TRBD2; DNA: TGTGCCAGCAGCGTACGGGAGGGCCCAACAGATACGCAGTATTTT; CDR3: CASSVREGPTDTQYF
V: TRBV5-1; J: TRBJ2-7; size: -; D: TRBD2; DNA: TGCGCCAGCAGCGCGGGAGGGGCGTCCGAGCAGTACTTC; CDR3: CASSAGGASEQYF
V: TRBV7-2; J: TRBJ2-3; size: -; D: TRBD1; DNA: TGTGCCAGCAGCTTAGTGGGACAGGGCACAGATACGCAGTATTTT; CDR3: CASSLVGQGTDTQYF